The TCR beta chain described here comes from a study of blood T cell repertoires in COVID-19. The CDR3 spans 15 residues. From germline, CDR1 is SGHAT and CDR2 FQDESV (reference sequence). The J segment lost 6 bases and the V segment lost 2 bases, leaving 6 bases of the junction unmatched. Clones were sequenced by immunoSEQ multiplex PCR, and TCRdb holds only the in-frame ones, with some missing. The sample has about 200,000 clones; 81% are singletons. The sequencing input was PBMCs or T cells enriched from blood (not recorded which). The receptor was derived from a woman aged 50 to 65 with acute COVID-19. V and J are TRBV11-1 and TRBJ1-1; 10 bases are a match to TRBD1. The CDR3: CASSLYDRGLSEAFF. For the CDR3, the DNA is TGTGCCAGCAGCTTATATGACAGGGGGCTCTCTGAAGCTTTCTTT.